The 11 T cell receptor beta chains below all came from one sample that was sequenced in a study of blood T cell repertoires in COVID-19. The protocol was immunoSEQ multiplex PCR, while the TCRdb copy is restricted to in-frame clones and leaves out a portion. The sample includes some 370,000 clones, around 87% of them seen just once. Source material: peripheral blood. These receptors all stem from a woman in her thirties with COVID-19, enrolled during active disease.

The chain carries TRBV29-1 and TRBJ2-5; no clear D. CDR3 length equals 12 residues. From germline, CDR1 is SQVTM and CDR2 ANQGSEA. The V end lost 7 bases, the J end lost 2 bases, and 11 bases lay between the germline ends. The DNA for the CDR3 is TGCAGCGCTGCAGGTGCTCAAGAGACCCAGTACTTC. This gives the protein CSAAGAQETQYF.

The rearrangement joins TRBV7-3 to TRBJ2-1, with D perhaps TRBD2 (6 bases). Germline CDR1 reads SGHTA; CDR2 reads FQGTGA. This CDR3 is 16 amino acids long. V lost 1 base, J lost 1 base, and 11 bases lay in between. The CDR3 DNA reads as TGTGCCAGCAGCTTAATTACGGGAGCTTCCTACAATGAGCAGTTCTTC. This sequence encodes CASSLITGASYNEQFF.

The chain is built from TRBV7-3 and TRBJ2-3, with D tentatively TRBD2 (6 bases). The germline gives CDR1 SGHTA, CDR2 FQGTGA. The CDR3 contains 15 residues. Trimming stripped 5 bases from V and 4 bases from J, with 16 bases between. In DNA form, the CDR3 reads TGTGCCAGCAGCCCCTTCCCCGGGGGACCAGATACGCAGTATTTT. Translation: CASSPFPGGPDTQYF.

The chain uses TRBV29-1 and TRBJ2-7, with TRBD1 identical over 8 bases. Trimming took 7 bases from V and 3 from J; bases not matched to a gene: 14. This CDR3 has 15 residues. Germline CDR1 and CDR2: SQVTM and ANQGSEA. The CDR3 reads CSAGLLSTGGYEQYF. The CDR3 DNA follows: TGCAGCGCCGGACTATTATCTACAGGGGGCTACGAGCAGTACTTC.

This clone is a singleton in its sample. The J gene is TRBJ2-1, the V gene TRBV5-1; tentatively, D is TRBD2 (6 bases). From germline, CDR1 is SGHRS and CDR2 YFSETQ. This CDR3 contains 14 residues. Between the trimmed V and J ends, which lost 0 bases and 6 bases, there was a span of 10 bases. CDR3 protein: CASSLGGLPNEQFF. DNA for the CDR3: TGCGCCAGCAGCTTGGGGGGACTCCCCAATGAGCAGTTCTTC.

CDR3 loop: CASSYSGGLAFEQYF. CDR3 DNA sequence: TGTGCCAGCAGTTACTCGGGGGGACTAGCATTCGAGCAGTACTTC. The rearrangement links TRBV6-5 to TRBJ2-7, with TRBD2 identical over 9 bases. Germline V gene sequence: CDR1 MNHEY, CDR2 SVGAGI. CDR3 length: 15 residues. The V and J ends lost 0 bases and 6 bases, in that order; junction bases with no gene match: 6.

The V gene is TRBV7-2, the J gene TRBJ2-1; TRBD2 aligns across 10 bases. With 5 bases clipped from V and 7 bases from J, the junction kept 8 bases outside the gene matches. Germline V gene sequence: CDR1 SGHTA, CDR2 FQGNSA. The CDR3 is 15 amino acids. The CDR3 loop is CASSPEAGGSNEQFF. CDR3 sequence (DNA): TGTGCCAGCAGCCCTGAAGCGGGAGGGTCTAATGAGCAGTTCTTC.

The chain combines TRBV7-2 with TRBJ1-1; the match to TRBD1 covers 9 bases. V lost 5 bases, J lost 4 bases, and 8 bases stayed unmatched. CDR3 length: 15 amino acids. The V gene's germline CDR1 is SGHTA and CDR2 FQGNSA. CDR3 amino acids: CASSQYRGQSTEAFF. The CDR3 DNA reads as TGTGCCAGCAGCCAATACAGGGGGCAGAGCACTGAAGCTTTCTTT.

The chain combines TRBV18 with TRBJ2-3; maybe TRBD2 (6 bases). CDR1 and CDR2 (germline): KGHSH, LQKENI. V dropped 3 bases and J dropped 11 bases, with 15 bases sitting between them. The CDR3 runs to 13 residues. The CDR3 loop reads CASSPDGSRGQYF. CDR3 nucleotide sequence: TGTGCCAGCTCACCCGACGGGAGTAGGGGGCAGTATTTT. The variable domain in full, with the rest retrieved from reference TRBV18 and TRBJ2-3, is NAGVMQNPRHLVRRRGQEARLRCSPMKGHSHVYWYRQLPEEGLKFMVYLQKENIIDESGMPKERFSAEFPKEGPSILRIQQVVRGDSAAYFCASSPDGSRGQYFGPGTRLTVL.

The V gene is TRBV7-3, the J gene TRBJ2-2; 9 positions agree with TRBD2. The CDR3 has 16 residues. The V gene's germline CDR1 is SGHTA and CDR2 FQGTGA. V was clipped by 5 bases and J by 2 bases; unmatched bases: 6. CDR3 residues: CASSPRGTSNTGELFF. The CDR3 bases are TGTGCCAGCAGCCCCCGCGGGACTAGCAACACCGGGGAGCTGTTTTTT.

CDR3 bases: TGTGCCAGCACCCGCAGTGGGAGTGAAAAACTGTTTTTT. Its translation: CASTRSGSEKLFF. The rearrangement uses TRBV11-2 and TRBJ1-4, with D hard to call. Germline CDR1 SGHAT, CDR2 FQNNGV. The CDR3 consists of 13 residues. The ends were cut back, 7 bases at V and 7 bases at J, with 13 bases in the middle.